These 30 T cell receptor beta chains originate from one sample sequenced in a study of molecular identifiers for immune sequencing clone quantification. TCRdb re-called the PCR reads with MiXCR, one entry per CDR3 protein. The sample includes 97,000 or so distinct CDR3 sequences, 20% to 25% seen only once; the top ten take 0.85% to 0.95%. The sequenced sample was naive CD8+ T cells from blood, with Jurkat cell RNA spiked in. The subset: FACS-sorted CD8+CD4-CCR7+CD45RA+ naive T cells. These receptors came from a human donor in good health. Some libraries in this study had Jurkat cell RNA spiked in.

The CDR3 sequence: CASSRIAGDTDTQYF. CDR3 DNA sequence: TGTGCCAGCAGCCGCATAGCGGGAGACACAGATACGCAGTATTTT. The chain joins TRBV7-9 to TRBJ2-3; 9 nucleotides agree with TRBD2. CDR3 length equals 15 residues. Germline V gene sequence: CDR1 SEHNR, CDR2 FQNEAQ (reference sequence). V gave up 5 bases and J gave up 2 bases; unmatched junction bases: 5.

This clonotype was counted many times. The genes are TRBV20-1 and TRBJ2-3; 11 bases map to TRBD2. CDR3 length equals 18 residues. J lost 0 bases, V lost 4 bases, and 12 bases had no gene match. The germline CDR1 and CDR2 sequences are DFQATT and SNEGSKA (reference sequence). The CDR3: CSATPGTSGDTSTDTQYF. CDR3 nucleotide sequence: TGCAGTGCTACCCCCGGGACTAGCGGAGACACTAGCACAGATACGCAGTATTTT.

This chain connects TRBV20-1 to TRBJ2-7; D remains unclear. The V end was cut by 6 bases, the J end by 4 bases, with 16 bases between. The CDR3 contains 13 residues. Germline V gene data show CDR1 as DFQATT and CDR2 as SNEGSKA (reference sequence). The CDR3: CSATGDFLYEQYF. The CDR3 DNA reads TGCAGTGCCACTGGAGACTTTTTATACGAGCAGTACTTC.

This clonotype showed up many times. The rearrangement links TRBV5-1 to TRBJ2-3; 8 nucleotides agree with TRBD2. The CDR3 is made up of 17 amino acids. V trimming: 4 bases; J trimming: 2 bases; junction bases outside the gene matches: 12. The germline CDR1 and CDR2 sequences are SGHRS and YFSETQ. DNA for the CDR3: TGCGCCAGCAGCCCTCCCTCGGCGGGAGGCCCCACAGATACGCAGTATTTT. As protein: CASSPPSAGGPTDTQYF.

This clonotype was recorded many times. The J gene is TRBJ2-1, the V gene TRBV4-1; 7 nucleotides align to TRBD1. Per germline, CDR1 MGHRA and CDR2 YSYEKL. J was trimmed by 13 bases and V by 0 bases; bases with no gene match: 12. This CDR3 is built from 15 residues. The CDR3: CASSQEKWAGGDQFF. The CDR3 DNA reads as TGCGCCAGCAGCCAAGAAAAGTGGGCAGGGGGTGATCAGTTCTTC.

The table lists this clonotype with many counts. The J gene is TRBJ2-7, the V gene TRBV5-1, with 10 bases that match TRBD2. The CDR3 runs to 15 residues. Germline trimming cut 3 bases from V and 2 bases from J; bases unmatched to any gene: 5. The germline gives CDR1 SGHRS, CDR2 YFSETQ. CDR3 nucleotide sequence: TGCGCCAGCAGCTCCGGGACTAGCGCGACCTACGAGCAGTACTTC. It yields the protein CASSSGTSATYEQYF.

This clonotype was seen more than once but under ten times. V usage is TRBV11-2 and J usage is TRBJ2-4; D is unresolved. Trimming shortened V by 1 base and J by 11 bases, and 6 bases separated the two germline ends. CDR3 length equals 11 residues. Germline V gene sequence: CDR1 SGHAT, CDR2 FQNNGV. CDR3 sequence reads: CASSLGDLQYF. The CDR3 DNA reads TGTGCCAGCAGCTTAGGGGATCTTCAGTACTTC. The whole variable domain, remainder taken from reference TRBV11-2 and TRBJ2-4, is EAGVAQSPRYKIIEKRQSVAFWCNPISGHATLYWYQQILGQGPKLLIQFQNNGVVDDSQLPKDRFSAERLKGVDSTLKIQPAKLEDSAVYLCASSLGDLQYFGAGTRLSVL.

V is TRBV12-3 or TRBV12-4 and J is TRBJ2-5, with D tentatively TRBD2 (5 bases). The CDR3 covers 14 residues. The V end was cut by 1 base, the J end by 11 bases, with 17 bases between. The CDR3 spells CASSLVSLSVTQYF. CDR3 sequence (DNA): TGTGCCAGCAGTTTAGTATCCCTTAGCGTAACGCAGTACTTC.

This clonotype was seen ten or more times. This sequence joins TRBV5-1 and TRBJ2-5; 7 positions agree with TRBD2. The CDR3 covers 14 residues. Germline V gives CDR1 SGHRS, CDR2 YFSETQ. J lost 4 bases, V lost 4 bases, and 7 bases had no gene match. CDR3 nucleotide sequence: TGCGCCAGCAGCATCGGGACTATGAGAGAGACCCAGTACTTC. Its translation is CASSIGTMRETQYF.

This clonotype was detected many times. The chain couples TRBV4-3 to TRBJ1-1; weak D call: TRBD1 (6 bases). CDR1 and CDR2 (germline): LGHNA, YSLEER. The CDR3 is 13 amino acids. The V end was cut by 2 bases, the J end by 4 bases, with 8 bases between. As DNA, the CDR3 is TGCGCCAGCAGCCAAACAGGGTCCACTGAAGCTTTCTTT. Residues: CASSQTGSTEAFF.

In this sample, this clonotype turned up many times. The rearrangement uses TRBV4-3 and TRBJ1-4; D is undetermined. The CDR3 consists of 16 residues. Germline-derived CDR1 and CDR2 are LGHNA and YSLEER. Trimming stripped 0 bases from V and 4 bases from J, with 12 bases between. The CDR3 coding sequence is TGCGCCAGCAGCCAAGAAAGTTTAGGTTATAATGAAAAACTGTTTTTT. This translates into CASSQESLGYNEKLFF.

The chain is built from TRBV6-5 and TRBJ2-1; 10 positions agree with TRBD2. Per germline, CDR1 MNHEY and CDR2 SVGAGI. The junction had 8 bases not matched to a gene; V was cut back by 6 bases and J by 0 bases. The CDR3 covers 17 residues. This CDR3 is CASRRGLAASSYNEQFF. The DNA for the CDR3 is TGTGCCAGCAGGAGAGGACTAGCGGCGAGCTCCTACAATGAGCAGTTCTTC.

In regard to this clonotype: This may stem from a read error, because a much larger clone lies one nucleotide away. The chain recombines TRBV30 with TRBJ2-7; D is unclear. V lost 2 bases to trimming and J lost 3 bases, with 8 bases between them. The germline gives CDR1 GTSNPN, CDR2 SVGIG (reference sequence). The CDR3 extends over 12 amino acids. In DNA, the CDR3 is TGTGCCTGGAGTAGGTTCAACTACGAGCAGTACTTC. This sequence encodes CAWSRFNYEQYF.

Notes on this clonotype: A much larger clone differs from this one at a single base, so this may be a read error. V and J are TRBV28 and TRBJ2-7; D is possibly TRBD2 (5 bases). The germline CDR1 and CDR2 sequences are MDHEN and SYDVKM. V was pared by 2 bases and J by 3 bases, with 14 bases between. The CDR3 extends over 15 amino acids. The CDR3 is CASSLVRGMNYEQYF. The CDR3 DNA follows: TGTGCCAGCAGTTTAGTTAGAGGGATGAACTACGAGCAGTACTTC.

This clonotype was counted a few times. This may arise from a read error, as a much more abundant clone is one base away. The chain employs TRBV4-3 and TRBJ2-1; TRBD1 matches 9 bases. Per the germline V gene, CDR1 is LGHNA and CDR2 is YSLEER. The CDR3 length is 14 residues. J was trimmed by 10 bases and V by 5 bases; bases with no gene match: 9. The CDR3: CASSVRTTGGEQFF. The CDR3 bases are TGCGCCAGCAGCGTACGGACCACAGGGGGCGAGCAGTTCTTC.

In the case of this clonotype: This may arise from a read error, as a much more abundant clone is one base away. The genes are TRBV7-3 and TRBJ1-5; the D gene is possibly TRBD1 (5 bases). Germline CDR1 SGHTA, CDR2 FQGTGA. The CDR3 consists of 16 residues. V was shortened by 6 bases and J by 5 bases, with 20 bases between the two germline ends. The CDR3 region is CASRKESRQGDQPQHF. The CDR3 DNA reads as TGTGCCAGCAGAAAAGAGAGTCGGCAGGGCGATCAGCCCCAGCATTTT.

The CDR3 coding sequence is TGTGCCAGCAGCTTAGTGGGCGGGAGGCCCCAAGAGACCCAGTACTTC. Protein product: CASSLVGGRPQETQYF. V usage is TRBV7-9 and J usage is TRBJ2-5; 8 bases map to TRBD2. Trimming cost V 1 base and J 1 base; bases outside gene matches: 5. The CDR3 length is 16 residues. In germline, CDR1 is SEHNR, CDR2 FQNEAQ (reference sequence).

Many counts were recorded for this clonotype. This chain links TRBV5-1 with TRBJ2-2; no firm D call. V was trimmed by 0 bases and J by 3 bases, leaving 9 bases between them. This CDR3 contains 15 residues. Germline values: CDR1 SGHRS, CDR2 YFSETQ. Here the CDR3 DNA reads TGCGCCAGCAGCTTGGTCCAGGATTACACCGGGGAGCTGTTTTTT. Translation gives CASSLVQDYTGELFF.

As concerns this clonotype: Possible read error: a much larger clone is one base away. The chain has TRBV28 and TRBJ2-7; no clear D. With 3 bases removed from V and 2 bases from J, the gap between germline ends came to 8 bases. This CDR3 comprises 13 residues. Germline V lookup: CDR1 MDHEN, CDR2 SYDVKM. CDR3 region: CASSFPRPYEQYF. The DNA for the CDR3 is TGTGCCAGCAGTTTCCCTCGCCCCTACGAGCAGTACTTC.

About this clonotype: One junction end does not reproduce the germline sequence, and a read error may be involved. The chain combines TRBV4-1 with TRBJ1-1, with TRBD1 as a possible D gene (5 bases). CDR1 MGHRA and CDR2 YSYEKL come from the germline V gene. This CDR3 has 16 residues. As DNA, the CDR3 is TGCGCCAGCAGCCAAACCCCCGAGGGGATGAACACTGCAGCTTTTTTT. As protein: CASSQTPEGMNTAAFF.

Turning to this clonotype: One end of the junction varies from germline; a read error may be responsible. The genes are TRBV4-2 and TRBJ2-1; D tentatively fits TRBD1 or TRBD2 (5 bases each). CDR3 length equals 17 residues. The germline V gene has CDR1 LGHNA and CDR2 YNFKEQ. Here the CDR3 reads CASSQATGTTPYNEQFF. CDR3 coding DNA: TGTGCCAGTAGCCAAGCCACCGGGACCACCCCCTACAATGAGCAGTTCTTC.

This clonotype was recorded at least ten times. This sequence joins TRBV2 and TRBJ2-7; D tentatively reads TRBD1 or TRBD2 (5 bases each). Germline V gives CDR1 SNHLY, CDR2 FYNNEI. The CDR3 has 13 amino acids. The V end was cut by 8 bases, the J end by 4 bases, with 15 bases between. As DNA, the CDR3 is TGTGCCAGCCGGACACACCGAGGGTACGAGCAGTACTTC. The encoded protein is CASRTHRGYEQYF. Drawing the rest from reference TRBV2 and TRBJ2-7, the complete variable domain is EPEVTQTPSHQVTQMGQEVILRCVPISNHLYFYWYRQILGQKVEFLVSFYNNEISEKSEIFDDQFSVERPDGSNFTLKIRSTKLEDSAMYFCASRTHRGYEQYFGPGTRLTVT.

This clonotype came up many times. The chain carries TRBV20-1 and TRBJ2-3; TRBD2 agrees at 8 bases. CDR1 is DFQATT and CDR2 is SNEGSKA in the germline V gene (reference sequence). CDR3 length: 14 amino acids. J lost 4 bases, V lost 6 bases, and 9 bases had no gene match. DNA for the CDR3: TGCAGTGCGATCCCCCTCGGGGGGGCAGATACGCAGTATTTT. It specifies CSAIPLGGADTQYF.

This clonotype showed up many times. The rearrangement uses TRBV10-1 and TRBJ2-7, with D uncertain. V lost 8 bases and J 2 bases, leaving 16 bases between the germline ends. The CDR3 length is 14 residues. Germline V gene data show CDR1 as WNHNN and CDR2 as SYGVQD (reference sequence). CDR3 DNA: TGCGCCAGCGGAAAGGTCCCCGGGCCCTACGAGCAGTACTTC. This sequence encodes CASGKVPGPYEQYF.

On this clonotype itself: A much larger clone sits a single nucleotide away, making a read error possible. A read error is likely, as this CDR3 ends without the conserved phenylalanine or tryptophan. The J gene is TRBJ2-6, the V gene TRBV27, with D hard to call. The V gene's germline CDR1 is MNHEY and CDR2 SMNVEV (reference sequence). CDR3 size: 13 residues. V shed 8 bases and J shed 0 bases, with 5 bases lying between them. The CDR3 loop reads CASRSSGANVLTL. In nucleotides, the CDR3 is TGTGCCAGCCGGAGCTCTGGGGCCAACGTCCTGACTCTC.

This clonotype came up many times. The V call is TRBV7-2, the J call TRBJ2-7, with 14 positions matching TRBD2. Germline loops: CDR1 SGHTA, CDR2 FQGNSA. This CDR3 comprises 17 residues. The V gene end was trimmed by 5 bases and the J gene end by 0 bases; junction bases not matched to a gene: 6. CDR3 residues: CASSLGLAGAPSYEQYF. CDR3 DNA: TGTGCCAGCAGCCTGGGACTAGCGGGGGCCCCCTCCTACGAGCAGTACTTC.

Only one count was recorded for this clonotype. A read error is possible here, since a much larger clone lies one base away. The chain combines TRBV24-1 with TRBJ2-7; the match to TRBD1 covers 7 bases. Germline V gives CDR1 KGHDR, CDR2 SFDVKD. The CDR3 runs 13 residues. Trimming removed 8 bases from V and 6 bases from J; junction bases left unmatched: 9. The CDR3 protein is CATNEPGGSEQYF. CDR3 nucleotides: TGTGCCACCAATGAGCCAGGGGGAAGCGAGCAGTACTTC.

This clonotype came up a few times. At one end the junction does not follow the germline gene, possibly because of a read error. V and J are TRBV7-9 and TRBJ2-3; 10 nucleotides agree with TRBD2. Germline V gene data show CDR1 as SEHNR and CDR2 as FQNEAQ (reference sequence). The CDR3 is 16 residues long. In DNA form, the CDR3 reads TGTGCCAGCAGCTTAGCGCTAGCGGGAGATACAGATACGCAGTGTTTT. It yields the protein CASSLALAGDTDTQCF.

There are a few counts of this clonotype. A much larger clone lies a single base off, so this may be a read error. V gene TRBV7-3 combines with J gene TRBJ2-1; D not certain. CDR1 is SGHTA, CDR2 FQGTGA, per germline. The CDR3 has 15 residues. Here the CDR3 DNA reads TGTGCCGGCAGCCCTACTCAAAGCTCCTACAATGAGCAGTTCTTC. This gives the protein CAGSPTQSSYNEQFF.

The V call is TRBV12-3 or TRBV12-4, the J call TRBJ1-5, with D possibly being TRBD1 (6 bases). The CDR3 is 12 amino acids. Trimming removed 5 bases at V and 11 bases at J, with 13 bases between. CDR3 residues: CASSPTRGTQHF. In DNA form, the CDR3 reads TGTGCCAGCAGTCCGACAAGGGGGACCCAGCATTTT.